This TCR beta chain was profiled in a study of cytomegalovirus exposure and HLA in healthy donors. Findings and limits, study-wide: A missense DCLRE1C variant was associated with V- and J-gene trimming of TCR beta chains in a later analysis, and an independent cohort replicated the association.

PCR involved 60 Vbeta and 13 Jbeta primers. Produced via immunoSEQ multiplex PCR; TCRdb's table is partial and in-frame only. Of 200,000 to 250,000 clones listed, around 89% are singletons. CDR3 length: 14 residues. Germline values: CDR1 SGHRS, CDR2 YFSETQ. The trim removed 4 bases at V and 10 bases at J, leaving 8 bases unmatched. As concerns this clone: What it binds is not known.

V and J are TRBV5-1 and TRBJ1-6; 7 bases map to TRBD1. The sequenced material came from PBMCs. The receptor comes from a woman between 18 and 29 years old in good health and CMV-seronegative. The CDR3 loop reads CASSPGTAASPLHF. For the CDR3, the DNA is TGCGCCAGCAGCCCAGGGACAGCGGCCTCACCCCTCCACTTT.